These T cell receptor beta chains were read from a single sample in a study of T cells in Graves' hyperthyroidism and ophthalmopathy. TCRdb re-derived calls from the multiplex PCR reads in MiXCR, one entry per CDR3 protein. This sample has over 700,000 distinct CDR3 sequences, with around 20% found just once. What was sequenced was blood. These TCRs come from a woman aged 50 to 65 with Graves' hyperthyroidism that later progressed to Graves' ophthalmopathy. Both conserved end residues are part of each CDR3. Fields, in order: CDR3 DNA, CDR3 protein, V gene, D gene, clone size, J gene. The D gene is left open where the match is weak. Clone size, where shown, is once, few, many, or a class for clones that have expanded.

TGTGCCAGCAGCCGACGTCAAGCGGGATACAATGAAAAACTGTTTTTT	CASSRRQAGYNEKLFF	TRBV3-1	.	many	TRBJ1-4
TGTGCCACCATCCCTCTAGCGGGAGAACACAATGAGCAGTTCTTC	CATIPLAGEHNEQFF	TRBV28	TRBD2	once	TRBJ2-1
TGTGCCAGTAGTAGAGGGTGGGCAGATACGCAGTATTTT	CASSRGWADTQYF	TRBV19	.	.	TRBJ2-3
TGTGCCAGCAGTGATGACAACACCTACGAGCAGTACTTC	CASSDDNTYEQYF	TRBV9	.	many	TRBJ2-7
TGTGCCAGCAGCTTAGAGGGGACTCAGCCCCAGCATTTT	CASSLEGTQPQHF	TRBV7-8	.	many	TRBJ1-5
TGTGCCAGCAGTCCTCCCCGGGGGGCCTGGAACACTGAAGCTTTCTTT	CASSPPRGAWNTEAFF	TRBV12-3/TRBV12-4	.	many	TRBJ1-1
TGTGCCAGCAGCCAAGACCCAGGGGATTACTATGGCTACACCTTC	CASSQDPGDYYGYTF	TRBV3-1	.	many	TRBJ1-2
TGTGCCAGCAGTGACGCCGACAGGGGCACAGATACGCAGTATTTT	CASSDADRGTDTQYF	TRBV6-1	TRBD1	few	TRBJ2-3
TGCAGTACCGTAGGTAGCAATGAGCAGTTCTTC	CSTVGSNEQFF	TRBV20-1	.	.	TRBJ2-1
TGTGCCTGGAGCCCCTTGGGGGGGAATCAGCCCCAGCATTTT	CAWSPLGGNQPQHF	TRBV30	.	.	TRBJ1-5
TGTGCCAGCAGTGAGAAGGGAGGACAGGGACACATGAACACTGAAGCTTTCTTT	CASSEKGGQGHMNTEAFF	TRBV2	TRBD1	many	TRBJ1-1
TGTGCCAGCTCACTCGACAGGGAAGTTCAGCCCCAGCATTTT	CASSLDREVQPQHF	TRBV18	TRBD1	many	TRBJ1-5
TGCAGCGTTGAAGAGTCCTGGGACAGCCGGAGCGAGCAGTACTTC	CSVEESWDSRSEQYF	TRBV29-1	TRBD1	.	TRBJ2-7
TGCGCCAGCAGCTTGGGTCAGCTTTACAATGAGCAGTTCTTC	CASSLGQLYNEQFF	TRBV5-1	.	many	TRBJ2-1
TGCGCCAGCAGCATACTAGCGGCGGGGGGGGATACGCAGTATTTT	CASSILAAGGDTQYF	TRBV5-1	TRBD2	.	TRBJ2-3
TGCAGTGCCCCGAGCGGGGGGGCGACAGATACGCAGTATTTT	CSAPSGGATDTQYF	TRBV20-1	TRBD2	many	TRBJ2-3
TGTGCCAGCAGTTCTGAGCGGGGGGGAGTAATCTACAATGAGCAGTTCTTC	CASSSERGGVIYNEQFF	TRBV6-2/TRBV6-3	TRBD2	.	TRBJ2-1
TGTGCCAGCAGCGTAGCGGGACAGGGTATCTACGAGCAGTACTTC	CASSVAGQGIYEQYF	TRBV9	TRBD1	few	TRBJ2-7
TGTGCCAGCAGTTCCCCGGGGACAGGCTCCTACGAGCAGTACTTC	CASSSPGTGSYEQYF	TRBV12-3/TRBV12-4	TRBD1	many	TRBJ2-7
TGTGCCGGCAGCTTAGGCTACAGGGGGCCCTACGAGCAGTACTTC	CAGSLGYRGPYEQYF	TRBV11-2	TRBD1	.	TRBJ2-7
TGCGCCAGCAGCACCTGGCTGGGGATGAACACTGAAGCTTTCTTT	CASSTWLGMNTEAFF	TRBV5-1	.	many	TRBJ1-1
TGCAGTGCTACCACCGACAGCGCCGAGACCCAGTACTTC	CSATTDSAETQYF	TRBV20-1	.	few	TRBJ2-5
TGTGCCAGCAGTGGACCGGGACAGGGCGGGTCTCAAGAGACCCAGTACTTC	CASSGPGQGGSQETQYF	TRBV6-1	TRBD1	few	TRBJ2-5
TGCAGTGCCAGCACTGGAATGTACAATGAGCAGTTCTTC	CSASTGMYNEQFF	TRBV20-1	.	many	TRBJ2-1
TGTGCCAGCAGTTTAGCGGGGGGGGACACAGATACGCAGTATTTT	CASSLAGGDTDTQYF	TRBV12-3/TRBV12-4	TRBD2	.	TRBJ2-3
TGTGCCAGCAGCGCGGGGGACAGACACAATGAGCAGTTCTTC	CASSAGDRHNEQFF	TRBV7-3	.	many	TRBJ2-1
TGTGCCAGTAGTAGCCGACTAGTTCATGAGCAGTTCTTC	CASSSRLVHEQFF	TRBV19	.	few	TRBJ2-1
TGTGCCAGCAGCTTATTGGACGGTGGGAACACTGAAGCTTTCTTT	CASSLLDGGNTEAFF	TRBV7-9	.	.	TRBJ1-1
TGTGCCACATATGGAGGGGGGCCGGCCTACAATGAGCAGTTCTTC	CATYGGGPAYNEQFF	TRBV19	.	.	TRBJ2-1
TGCGCCAGCAGCTTGGCAGGGGGGGCGAACACCGGGGAGCTGTTTTTT	CASSLAGGANTGELFF	TRBV5-1	.	many	TRBJ2-2
TGTGCCAGCAGCGCAGGGACAGCCTTCTATGGCTACACCTTC	CASSAGTAFYGYTF	TRBV5-5	TRBD1	many	TRBJ1-2
TGTGCCAGCAGCATCCTGGGGTTGAACAATGAGCAGTTCTTC	CASSILGLNNEQFF	TRBV12-3/TRBV12-4	.	many	TRBJ2-1
TGCAGTGCCGAGGAGTTAGATGAGCAGTTCTTC	CSAEELDEQFF	TRBV20-1	.	.	TRBJ2-1
TGTGCCAGCTCACCTCTCGGACAGGGAAGCTCCTACAATGAGCAGTTCTTC	CASSPLGQGSSYNEQFF	TRBV18	TRBD1	few	TRBJ2-1
TGCAGTGCCCTGGACACCGGGACCCTTGGTCACTATGGCTACACCTTC	CSALDTGTLGHYGYTF	TRBV20-1	.	many	TRBJ1-2
TGTGCCAGCAGCCAGACAGGTTTGAGGAGAACTAATGAAAAACTGTTTTTT	CASSQTGLRRTNEKLFF	TRBV7-9	.	few	TRBJ1-4
TGCAGTGCTAGAGACCGGGACAGGGGGGGGAGAGAGCAGTACTTC	CSARDRDRGGREQYF	TRBV20-1	TRBD1	many	TRBJ2-7
TGCAGTGCTACAAGACAGGGGGCTATGGATACGCAGTATTTT	CSATRQGAMDTQYF	TRBV20-1	TRBD1	many	TRBJ2-3
TGTGCCAGCAGGGGACAGGTGGGGACTGAAGCTTTCTTT	CASRGQVGTEAFF	TRBV2	TRBD1	.	TRBJ1-1
TGTGCCACCAGCAGAGAGAGGCAGAGCTACGAGCAGTACTTC	CATSRERQSYEQYF	TRBV15	.	.	TRBJ2-7
TGTGCCAGCAGCCCGGCTCAGGGGCGAGGGGGCTACACCTTC	CASSPAQGRGGYTF	TRBV3-1	.	many	TRBJ1-2
TGTGCCAGCAGCGATGTAGGCGGCGAATCCACAGATACGCAGTATTTT	CASSDVGGESTDTQYF	TRBV9	.	.	TRBJ2-3
TGTGCCATCAGGGGGGACAGGTCCTCCAATGAGCAGTTCTTC	CAIRGDRSSNEQFF	TRBV10-3	TRBD1	few	TRBJ2-1
TGTGCCAGCAGTGACGGGCGGGGGGCCTACAATGAGCAGTTCTTC	CASSDGRGAYNEQFF	TRBV6-1	TRBD2	.	TRBJ2-1
TGTGCCAGCAGCCAAGACTTCCAGCGAACCTACGAGCAGTACTTC	CASSQDFQRTYEQYF	TRBV3-1	.	.	TRBJ2-7
TGTGCCAGCAGCTTAGATGGGACCCCGGACAATGAGCAGTTCTTC	CASSLDGTPDNEQFF	TRBV13	.	many	TRBJ2-1
TGCAGTGCTAGAGATCGGGGTTACAATGAGCAGTTCTTC	CSARDRGYNEQFF	TRBV20-1	.	many	TRBJ2-1
TGTGCCAGCAGCCCCGAGGTACGAGGTAAAGAGACCCAGTACTTC	CASSPEVRGKETQYF	TRBV14	.	.	TRBJ2-5
TGCAGCGTCCTGACAGGCAGGGATAATCAGCCCCAGCATTTT	CSVLTGRDNQPQHF	TRBV29-1	.	few	TRBJ1-5
TGTGCCAGCAGCTTCCGCGGGAGCTCCTACAATGAGCAGTTCTTC	CASSFRGSSYNEQFF	TRBV11-3	TRBD2	many	TRBJ2-1
TGTGCCAGTAGTATAGCCCGGGAGCAGTTCTTC	CASSIAREQFF	TRBV19	.	few	TRBJ2-1
TGCGCCAGCAGACAGGACAGAGTTTCCTACGAGCAGTACTTC	CASRQDRVSYEQYF	TRBV5-1	.	.	TRBJ2-7
TGTGCCACCAGTGTGGCAGGCAGTGCCGGGGAGCTGTTTTTT	CATSVAGSAGELFF	TRBV24-1	.	few	TRBJ2-2
TGTGCCAGCAGCCAAGACATTACCGGGAAACTGTTTTTT	CASSQDITGKLFF	TRBV3-1	.	many	TRBJ1-4
TGTGCCAGCAGTGAAGCTCAGGACAGGATCCACTATGGCTACACCTTC	CASSEAQDRIHYGYTF	TRBV6-1	TRBD1	many	TRBJ1-2
TGTGCCAGTAATTGGGGGAACACTGAAGCTTTCTTT	CASNWGNTEAFF	TRBV19	.	.	TRBJ1-1
TGTGCCAGCAGCCGGTCGGGACGGACCTACAATGAGCAGTTCTTC	CASSRSGRTYNEQFF	TRBV12-3/TRBV12-4	.	many	TRBJ2-1
TGTGCCAGCAGTTCCCGGACAGGAGCCAATCAGCCCCAGCATTTT	CASSSRTGANQPQHF	TRBV27	TRBD1	few	TRBJ1-5